The source of this T cell receptor (beta chain) is a study of T cell clonality in common variable immunodeficiency. Study conclusions and caveats: Common variable immunodeficiency TCR beta sequences reportedly had fewer deletions and N-nucleotide insertions.

Deletions cut 3 bases from V and 2 bases from J, with 20 bases between. This CDR3 has 17 residues. TCRdb keeps only in-frame clones here, not all; method: immunoSEQ multiplex PCR. The sample has tens of thousands of clones, none seen only once; the top ten hold approximately 0.8%. This clone was observed at least ten times. Its antigen is undetermined. The read is 3 residues too short to cover the CDR3 end, so that end is filled in from the germline J gene. This receptor was taken from a person between 18 and 75 years old in good health. Sequenced sample: peripheral blood mononuclear cells. This chain links TRBV23-1 with TRBJ2-7; D gene unclear. TRBV23-1 is an open reading frame, and its role is uncertain. The CDR3 is CASSQERGTDSPYEQYF. The CDR3 bases that were read are TGCGCCAGCAGTCAGGAAAGAGGTACAGATTCCCCCTACGAG.